Listed below are T cell receptor beta chains from one sample, sequenced in a study of shared clonotypes between healthy human individuals. Measured with immunoSEQ multiplex PCR; TCRdb has only the in-frame clones, and not every one. The sample contains fewer than 500,000 clones, about 75% of which appear only once. Sample: PBMCs. The receptors shown here come from a woman aged 40 to 50 in good health. Some clones in this sample may be carry-over from other donors' samples. The CDR3 runs from the conserved cysteine through the conserved F or W. D genes are given only for firm matches. The size entry is marked missing in some rows and otherwise reads once, few, many or a size class.

V gene,D gene,CDR3 length,clone size,J gene,CDR3 protein,CDR3 DNA
TRBV4-1,.,12,.,TRBJ2-2,CASSLHSGELFF,TGCGCCAGCAGCCTTCACTCCGGGGAGCTGTTTTTT
TRBV6-5,.,12,.,TRBJ2-1,CASRAVYNEQFF,TGTGCCAGCAGAGCGGTCTACAATGAGCAGTTCTTC
TRBV21-1,.,14,.,TRBJ1-4,CASSRDRVNEKLFF,TGTGCCAGCAGCCGGGACAGGGTGAACGAAAAACTGTTTTTT
TRBV15,.,13,.,TRBJ1-2,CATSRDLGYGYTF,TGTGCCACCAGCAGAGATCTGGGCTATGGCTACACCTTC
TRBV19,TRBD1,15,.,TRBJ2-7,CASSAGTASGYEQYF,TGTGCCAGTAGTGCCGGGACAGCCTCTGGCTACGAGCAGTACTTC
TRBV10-1,.,14,.,TRBJ2-5,CASSPRLGQETQYF,TGCGCCAGCAGCCCCAGACTGGGTCAAGAGACCCAGTACTTC
TRBV6-1,.,13,.,TRBJ2-5,CASSDPGQRAQYF,TGTGCCAGCAGTGACCCGGGACAGCGGGCCCAGTACTTC
TRBV10-3,.,14,.,TRBJ1-1,CAISPGHSGAEAFF,TGTGCCATCTCCCCGGGACACTCAGGGGCTGAAGCTTTCTTT
TRBV4-1,TRBD1,20,.,TRBJ2-6,CASSQGTGGRPSSGANVLTF,TGCGCCAGCAGCCAAGGTACAGGGGGCAGGCCGTCCTCTGGGGCCAACGTCCTGACTTTC
TRBV4-3,TRBD2,17,.,TRBJ2-7,CASSQKFRGLAKSEQYF,TGCGCCAGCAGCCAAAAGTTTCGCGGACTAGCGAAATCCGAGCAGTACTTC
TRBV10-3,.,16,few,TRBJ1-3,CAIEGGGRDRGNTIYF,TGTGCCATCGAGGGAGGGGGGCGAGACCGGGGAAACACCATATATTTT
TRBV1,.,16,.,TRBJ2-7,CTSSPSSPDWYYEQYF,TGCACCAGCAGCCCCAGCTCTCCGGACTGGTACTACGAGCAGTACTTC
TRBV27,TRBD1,15,.,TRBJ1-5,CASSLEGQGNQPQHF,TGTGCCAGCAGTTTAGAGGGACAGGGCAATCAGCCCCAGCATTTT
TRBV11-2,.,15,.,TRBJ1-5,CASSLGPRGIQPQHF,TGTGCCAGCAGCTTAGGCCCGAGGGGCATTCAGCCCCAGCATTTT
TRBV9,.,17,.,TRBJ2-5,CASSVDLGGGLQETQYF,TGTGCCAGCAGCGTAGATTTGGGGGGAGGCCTCCAAGAGACCCAGTACTTC
TRBV19,.,15,.,TRBJ1-5,CASSIVGGDNQPQHF,TGTGCCAGTAGTATAGTTGGGGGCGACAATCAGCCCCAGCATTTT
TRBV11-2,.,16,.,TRBJ2-3,CASSSRGVTSTDTQYF,TGTGCCAGCAGCTCCAGGGGGGTGACTAGCACAGATACGCAGTATTTT
TRBV9,TRBD2,16,.,TRBJ2-5,CASSVDAGGPGETQYF,TGTGCCAGCAGCGTAGATGCGGGAGGGCCGGGCGAGACCCAGTACTTC
TRBV9,.,13,.,TRBJ2-3,CASSYRVPDTQYF,TGTGCCAGCAGCTACCGGGTGCCAGATACGCAGTATTTT
TRBV19,TRBD2,14,.,TRBJ2-3,CATRRLAGVDTQYF,TGTGCCACCCGTAGACTAGCGGGAGTAGATACGCAGTATTTT
TRBV7-8,.,13,.,TRBJ1-5,CASSLEHNQPQHF,TGTGCCAGCAGCTTAGAACACAATCAGCCCCAGCATTTT
TRBV2,.,13,.,TRBJ2-1,CASSEGLASEQFF,TGTGCCAGCAGTGAAGGGCTAGCAAGTGAGCAGTTCTTC
TRBV27,TRBD2,14,.,TRBJ2-7,CASSLFGRWDEQYF,TGTGCCAGCAGTTTGTTCGGGAGGTGGGACGAGCAGTACTTC
TRBV5-4,.,13,.,TRBJ1-2,CASSLDRWAGYTF,TGTGCCAGCAGCTTGGACAGATGGGCTGGCTACACCTTC
TRBV18,TRBD1,16,.,TRBJ1-5,CASSPPGQGADQPQHF,TGTGCCAGCTCACCACCCGGACAGGGGGCCGATCAGCCCCAGCATTTT
TRBV7-9,.,13,few,TRBJ2-7,CASTRGGDYEQYF,TGTGCCAGCACCCGAGGGGGGGACTACGAGCAGTACTTC
TRBV9,.,10,.,TRBJ2-7,CASGEYEQYF,TGTGCCAGCGGCGAATACGAGCAGTACTTC
TRBV27,.,14,.,TRBJ2-5,CASSFWAGQETQYF,TGTGCCAGCAGTTTTTGGGCGGGGCAAGAGACCCAGTACTTC
TRBV2,TRBD1,13,.,TRBJ1-2,CASRGQGERGYTF,TGTGCCAGCAGAGGACAGGGAGAACGTGGCTACACCTTC
TRBV18,.,16,.,TRBJ2-5,CASSPLLGDLQETQYF,TGTGCCAGCTCACCCCTCTTGGGAGACCTCCAAGAGACCCAGTACTTC
TRBV6-1,.,15,.,TRBJ1-5,CASSDIGASNQPQHF,TGTGCCAGCAGTGACATCGGGGCGAGCAATCAGCCCCAGCATTTT